The present entry profiles one TCR beta chain with its context. The sample comes from a study of identical twins. TCRdb re-called the 5' RACE reads with MiXCR, one entry per CDR3 protein. In the table there are 500,000 to 550,000 distinct CDR3 sequences, approximately 20% of which are singletons. The same data also went into a second study, on yellow fever vaccine responses in identical twins.

Sequencing used CD4+ T cells sorted from blood. The source of this sequence is a young woman in good health.

The CDR3 protein is CSASFSNTEAFF. CDR3 DNA sequence: TGCAGTGCTAGTTTCTCGAACACTGAAGCTTTCTTT. The chain couples TRBV20-1 to TRBJ1-1; no reliable D call. CDR3 length: 12 amino acids. Trimming removed 3 bases from V and 1 base from J, with 6 bases in between. Germline V gene sequence: CDR1 DFQATT, CDR2 SNEGSKA (reference sequence).